These T cell receptor beta chains were read from a single sample in a study of blood T cell repertoires in COVID-19. Clones were read by immunoSEQ multiplex PCR, and TCRdb kept only the in-frame ones, dropping some. The repertoire consists of approximately 92,000 clones, with around 81% occurring once and the leading ten covering 3% to 4%. The sequenced sample consisted of peripheral blood. These receptors all come from a middle-aged man with acute or convalescent COVID-19. CDR3s include the opening cysteine and the closing phenylalanine or tryptophan. Each record gives: J gene, D gene, V gene, clone size, CDR3 protein, CDR3 DNA. The D gene is left open where the match is weak. The size of a clone is reported for some rows only, either as once, few or many, or as a class for expanded clones.

TRBJ2-1 TRBD1 TRBV5-1 - CASSSQGAQDEQFF TGCGCCAGCAGCTCACAGGGGGCGCAGGATGAGCAGTTCTTC
TRBJ2-3 - TRBV7-2 once CASSPQGVDTDTQYF TGTGCCAGCAGCCCCCAAGGAGTGGACACAGATACGCAGTATTTT
TRBJ2-1 TRBD2 TRBV2 - CASSGGLGYNEQFF TGTGCCAGCAGTGGAGGACTAGGATACAATGAGCAGTTCTTC
TRBJ1-6 TRBD1 TRBV5-6 - CASSTDRGTFSPLHF TGTGCCAGCAGCACGGACAGGGGAACGTTTTCACCCCTCCACTTT
TRBJ2-3 - TRBV29-1 - CSVGGITDTQYF TGCAGCGTTGGAGGCATAACAGATACGCAGTATTTT
TRBJ2-1 - TRBV5-1 few CASSLDTPSYNEQFF TGCGCCAGCAGCTTGGACACCCCCTCCTACAATGAGCAGTTCTTC
TRBJ2-7 - TRBV28 - CASRKKGLLEQYF TGTGCCAGCAGGAAAAAGGGACTTTTGGAGCAGTACTTC
TRBJ2-5 TRBD1 TRBV7-2 - CASSLDRAQETQYF TGTGCCAGCAGCTTGGACAGGGCGCAAGAGACCCAGTACTTC
TRBJ1-4 TRBD1 TRBV5-1 - CASRGQGAANEKLFF TGCGCCAGCAGGGGACAGGGGGCAGCTAATGAAAAACTGTTTTTT
TRBJ2-4 - TRBV25-1 - CATAGTKNIQYF TGTGCCACCGCCGGGACAAAAAACATTCAGTACTTC
TRBJ2-7 - TRBV10-3 - CATQPGQPSYEQYF TGTGCCACGCAGCCGGGACAACCCTCCTACGAGCAGTACTTC
TRBJ2-1 - TRBV5-8 - CASSPQGRAYNEQFF TGTGCCAGCAGCCCGCAGGGCAGGGCCTACAATGAGCAGTTCTTC
TRBJ2-3 TRBD2 TRBV7-6 - CASSYTTSGGPDTQYF TGTGCCAGCAGCTACACGACTAGCGGGGGTCCAGATACGCAGTATTTT
TRBJ2-7 - TRBV6-5 - CASTLVQGTYEQYF TGTGCCAGCACCCTAGTGCAGGGAACCTACGAGCAGTACTTC
TRBJ2-7 TRBD1 TRBV6-2/TRBV6-3 - CASSFRDRGNEQYF TGTGCCAGCAGTTTCCGGGACAGGGGGAACGAGCAGTACTTC
TRBJ2-2 TRBD1 TRBV5-1 - CASSLGIGGREYTGELFF TGCGCCAGCAGCTTGGGGATAGGGGGCCGCGAATACACCGGGGAGCTGTTTTTT
TRBJ2-1 TRBD1 TRBV4-1 - CASSRQGAGLGNLLEQFF TGCGCCAGCAGCCGACAGGGGGCTGGGTTGGGCAATCTTTTGGAGCAGTTCTTC
TRBJ2-5 - TRBV5-1 - CASSLDQGGTQYF TGCGCCAGCAGCTTGGATCAGGGAGGGACCCAGTACTTC
TRBJ1-4 - TRBV11-1 - CASSRPYGSKLFF TGTGCCAGCAGCCGCCCGTACGGGAGCAAACTGTTTTTT
TRBJ2-5 - TRBV6-2/TRBV6-3 - CASSRDRLAEETQYF TGTGCCAGCAGCCGGGACAGGCTAGCGGAAGAGACCCAGTACTTC
TRBJ2-1 - TRBV7-2 - CASSSLGGGQFF TGTGCCAGCAGCTCCCTTGGGGGCGGGCAGTTCTTC
TRBJ2-4 TRBD1 TRBV6-1 - CASSEGGGGQGAKNIQYF TGTGCCAGCAGTGAAGGAGGTGGAGGACAGGGGGCCAAAAACATTCAGTACTTC
TRBJ2-7 TRBD1 TRBV5-1 - CASSSGQDGTYEQYF TGCGCCAGCAGCTCAGGACAGGATGGAACCTACGAGCAGTACTTC
TRBJ2-3 TRBD1 TRBV3-1/TRBV3-2 - CASSRDRVSTDTQYF TGTGCCAGCAGCCGGGACAGGGTGAGCACAGATACGCAGTATTTT
TRBJ2-1 TRBD1 TRBV6-6 - CAINRGADEQFF TGTGCCATCAACAGGGGGGCTGATGAGCAGTTCTTC
TRBJ2-3 - TRBV24-1 - CATSDSLDTQYF TGTGCCACCAGTGATAGCTTAGATACGCAGTATTTT
TRBJ1-5 - TRBV6-5 - CASSSQGNSNQPQHF TGTGCCAGCAGTTCCCAGGGAAATAGCAATCAGCCCCAGCATTTT
TRBJ2-7 - TRBV6-5 once CASSPDFYEQYF TGTGCCAGCAGCCCCGACTTCTACGAGCAGTACTTC
TRBJ1-2 - TRBV7-2 once CASRSRSETSYTF TGTGCCAGCAGGAGTCGATCCGAGACTAGCTACACCTTC
TRBJ1-4 TRBD1 TRBV7-2 - CASSFGQGATTNEKLFF TGTGCCAGCAGCTTCGGACAGGGCGCGACGACTAATGAAAAACTGTTTTTT
TRBJ1-1 TRBD1 TRBV29-1 - CSVERQGGTEAFF TGCAGCGTTGAGCGACAGGGCGGCACTGAAGCTTTCTTT
TRBJ2-2 - TRBV24-1 - CATSDPHLPGELFF TGTGCCACCAGTGATCCACACCTGCCCGGGGAGCTGTTTTTT
TRBJ2-3 TRBD2 TRBV3-1/TRBV3-2 - CASSQPIVAGIGDTQYF TGTGCCAGCAGCCAGCCTATCGTAGCGGGAATCGGAGATACGCAGTATTTT
TRBJ2-1 - TRBV12-3/TRBV12-4 - CASTLFGNEQFF TGTGCCAGCACCCTTTTCGGCAATGAGCAGTTCTTC
TRBJ2-3 TRBD1 TRBV24-1 - CATSDKPGQGTDTQYF TGTGCCACCAGTGATAAACCGGGACAGGGCACAGATACGCAGTATTTT
TRBJ1-4 - TRBV6-2/TRBV6-3 - CASSYSGGANEKLFF TGTGCCAGCAGTTACTCCGGGGGAGCTAATGAAAAACTGTTTTTT
TRBJ2-1 - TRBV5-8 - CASSLKGVGSYNEQFF TGTGCCAGCAGCTTGAAGGGGGTCGGCTCCTACAATGAGCAGTTCTTC
TRBJ2-1 TRBD2 TRBV5-4 - CASRLGLADNEQFF TGTGCCAGCAGACTCGGACTAGCGGACAATGAGCAGTTCTTC
TRBJ2-7 TRBD2 TRBV28 - CASSTSGGNSYEQYF TGTGCCAGCAGTACTAGCGGGGGAAACTCCTACGAGCAGTACTTC
TRBJ1-5 - TRBV12-1 - CASSFAAGLGNQPQHF TGTGCCAGCAGCTTTGCGGCCGGGTTGGGCAATCAGCCCCAGCATTTT
TRBJ2-7 - TRBV7-8 - CASSPYSPRGRSYEQYF TGTGCCAGCAGTCCTTATTCGCCCAGGGGACGGTCCTACGAGCAGTACTTC
TRBJ1-5 - TRBV7-6 - CASSLDTGQPQHF TGTGCCAGCAGCTTAGATACCGGTCAGCCCCAGCATTTT
TRBJ1-5 - TRBV21-1 - CASSKVPYSNQPQHF TGTGCCAGCAGCAAAGTACCCTACAGCAATCAGCCCCAGCATTTT
TRBJ1-2 - TRBV4-3 - CASSQDDSPNYGYTF TGCGCCAGCAGCCAAGATGACAGCCCTAACTATGGCTACACCTTC
TRBJ2-7 TRBD2 TRBV11-2 - CASSLRSGLNYEQYF TGTGCCAGCAGCTTACGGTCGGGACTAAACTACGAGCAGTACTTC
TRBJ1-1 TRBD1 TRBV7-8 - CASSFDRGTEAFF TGTGCCAGCAGCTTCGACAGGGGGACTGAAGCTTTCTTT
TRBJ2-1 TRBD2 TRBV19 - CASSTIAGGSSTEQFF TGTGCCAGTAGTACGATAGCGGGGGGATCATCCACTGAGCAGTTCTTC
TRBJ2-6 TRBD1 TRBV2 - CASSLVRTGLNSGANVLTF TGTGCCAGCAGTCTAGTGCGGACAGGGCTCAACTCTGGGGCCAACGTCCTGACTTTC
TRBJ2-7 TRBD1 TRBV28 once CASRGQGRGNEQYF TGTGCCAGCAGGGGACAGGGGAGGGGTAACGAGCAGTACTTC
TRBJ2-1 TRBD1 TRBV7-2 - CASSLRLGTGTYNEQFF TGTGCCAGCAGCTTAAGGCTAGGGACAGGGACCTACAATGAGCAGTTCTTC
TRBJ2-3 - TRBV24-1 - CATSDQDSLSTDTQYF TGTGCCACCAGTGACCAGGACAGTCTCAGCACAGATACGCAGTATTTT
TRBJ2-7 TRBD1 TRBV11-1 once CASSPNRDRDYEQYF TGTGCCAGCAGCCCGAACCGGGACAGGGACTACGAGCAGTACTTC
TRBJ1-3 TRBD1 TRBV5-1 - CASSFDRGKNTIYF TGCGCCAGCAGCTTTGACAGGGGTAAAAACACCATATATTTT